This TCR beta chain was recorded in a study of blood T cell repertoires in COVID-19. Concerning this clone itself: At one boundary the junction diverges from the germline segment, which might be a read error.

The germline CDR1 and CDR2 sequences are LNHDA and SQIVND (reference sequence). CDR3 size: 15 residues. Using immunoSEQ multiplex PCR, the repertoire was profiled, and TCRdb retains in-frame clones only, with some absent. This table has about 440,000 clones, approximately 88% appearing once. The Seattle site enrolled patients during active infection and followed them longitudinally. The source of this sequence is a woman aged 45-65 years with COVID-19, enrolled during active disease. This sequence joins TRBV19 and TRBJ1-2, with D possibly TRBD1 on 6 matching bases. Material: peripheral blood. Here the CDR3 reads CASSINRERPYGYTF. Here the CDR3 DNA reads TGTGCCAGCAGTATTAACAGGGAAAGGCCCTATGGCTACACCTTC.